The count of the clone carrying this T cell receptor beta chain is one. As yet, its antigen is unknown. Drawing of blood for sampling happened at baseline, at cycle 4 day 1, and at cycle 7 day 1. CDR1 SGHAT and CDR2 FQNNGV come from the germline V gene. CDR3 size: 14 residues. V was cut by 1 base and J by 6 bases, with 12 bases left in between. The sample belongs to a study of OX40 agonist ivuxolimab in advanced cancers. For the study at large: Under the entry rules, prior anti-PD-1, anti-PD-L1 or anti-CTLA-4 therapy was allowed, and 35% to 40% had some.

Findings and limits, study-wide: In the 0.1 to 3.0 mg/kg range, CD4+ and CD8+ blood T cells had expanded clonally by week 6.

TCRdb's copy holds only in-frame clones and misses some; the assay was immunoSEQ multiplex PCR. The table includes around 20,000 clones, 84% detected once. The specimen comprised CD4+ or CD8+ T cells sorted from blood, sampled in a trial of the OX40 agonist ivuxolimab. This TCR was recovered from an adult with an advanced solid tumor such as melanoma, head and neck, liver or kidney cancer. J is TRBJ1-2 and V is TRBV11-2; a weak D match, TRBD1 (6 bases). CDR3 region: CASSLVGRGNGYTF. CDR3 nucleotides: TGTGCCAGCAGCTTAGTAGGCAGGGGCAATGGCTACACCTTC.